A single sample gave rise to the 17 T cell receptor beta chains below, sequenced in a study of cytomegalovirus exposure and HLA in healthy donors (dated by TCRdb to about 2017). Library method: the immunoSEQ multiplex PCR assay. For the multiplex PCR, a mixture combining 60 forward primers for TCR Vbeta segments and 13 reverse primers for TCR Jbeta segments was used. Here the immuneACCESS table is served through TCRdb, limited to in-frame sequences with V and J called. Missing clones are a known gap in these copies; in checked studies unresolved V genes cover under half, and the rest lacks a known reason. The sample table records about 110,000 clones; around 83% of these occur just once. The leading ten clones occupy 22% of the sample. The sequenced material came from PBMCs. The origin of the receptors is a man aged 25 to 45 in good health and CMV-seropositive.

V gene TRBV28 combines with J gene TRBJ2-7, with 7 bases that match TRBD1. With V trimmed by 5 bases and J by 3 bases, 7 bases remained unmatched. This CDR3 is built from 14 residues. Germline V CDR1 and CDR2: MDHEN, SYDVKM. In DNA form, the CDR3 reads TGTGCCAGCAGTGTGACAGGGTCGGGCTACGAGCAGTACTTC. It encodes CASSVTGSGYEQYF. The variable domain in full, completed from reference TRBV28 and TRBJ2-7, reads DVKVTQSSRYLVKRTGEKVFLECVQDMDHENMFWYRQDPGLGLRLIYFSYDVKMKEKGDIPEGYSVSREKKERFSLILESASTNQTSMYLCASSVTGSGYEQYFGPGTRLTVT.

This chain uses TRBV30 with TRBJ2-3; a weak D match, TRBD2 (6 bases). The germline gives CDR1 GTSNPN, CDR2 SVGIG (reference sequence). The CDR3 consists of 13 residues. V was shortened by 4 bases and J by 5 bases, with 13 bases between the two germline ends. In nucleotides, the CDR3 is TGTGCCTGGACCCTGGAAGCGGGAGATACGCAGTATTTT. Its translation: CAWTLEAGDTQYF.

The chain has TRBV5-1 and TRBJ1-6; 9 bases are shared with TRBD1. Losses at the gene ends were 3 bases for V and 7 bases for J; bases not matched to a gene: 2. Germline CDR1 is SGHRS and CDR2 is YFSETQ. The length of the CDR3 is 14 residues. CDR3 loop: CASSSGTGNSPLHF. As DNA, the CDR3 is TGCGCCAGCAGCTCCGGGACAGGGAATTCACCCCTCCACTTT.

CDR3 DNA: TGTGCCAGTAGTTCCGAGGACATCCAAGAGACCCAGTACTTC. It codes for CASSSEDIQETQYF. The J gene is TRBJ2-5, the V gene TRBV19, with D maybe TRBD1 (5 bases). Germline lookup yields CDR1 LNHDA and CDR2 SQIVND (reference sequence). CDR3 length: 14 amino acids. Trimming cost V 5 bases and J 1 base, with 11 bases left between them.

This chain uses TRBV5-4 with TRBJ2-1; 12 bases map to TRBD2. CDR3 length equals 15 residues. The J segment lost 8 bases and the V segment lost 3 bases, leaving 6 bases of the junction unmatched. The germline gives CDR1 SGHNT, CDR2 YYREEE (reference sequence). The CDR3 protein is CASSSSSGGAYEQFF. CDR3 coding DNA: TGTGCCAGCAGCTCGTCTAGCGGGGGGGCATATGAGCAGTTCTTC.

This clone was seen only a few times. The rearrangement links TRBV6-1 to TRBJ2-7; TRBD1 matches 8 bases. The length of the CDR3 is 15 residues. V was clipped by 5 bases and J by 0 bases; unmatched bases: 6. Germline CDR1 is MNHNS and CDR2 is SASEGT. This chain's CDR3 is CASSRDRRSSYEQYV. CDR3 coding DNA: TGTGCCAGCAGTCGGGACAGGAGGAGCTCCTACGAGCAGTACGTC.

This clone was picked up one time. The CDR3 protein is CASSGSALGQPQHF. The DNA for the CDR3 is TGTGCCAGCTCGGGGAGTGCTCTGGGGCAGCCCCAGCATTTT. This chain connects TRBV18 to TRBJ1-5; the D is unclear. CDR1 is KGHSH and CDR2 is LQKENI in the germline V gene. Trimming cost V 6 bases and J 7 bases, with 16 bases left between them. This CDR3 spans 14 amino acids.

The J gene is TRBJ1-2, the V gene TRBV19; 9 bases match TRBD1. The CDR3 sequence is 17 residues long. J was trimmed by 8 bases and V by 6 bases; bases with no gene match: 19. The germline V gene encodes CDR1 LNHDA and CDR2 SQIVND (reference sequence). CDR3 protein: CASSAHHLLQGAGGYTF. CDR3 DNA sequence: TGTGCCAGTAGCGCCCACCACCTCTTACAGGGGGCTGGGGGCTACACCTTC.

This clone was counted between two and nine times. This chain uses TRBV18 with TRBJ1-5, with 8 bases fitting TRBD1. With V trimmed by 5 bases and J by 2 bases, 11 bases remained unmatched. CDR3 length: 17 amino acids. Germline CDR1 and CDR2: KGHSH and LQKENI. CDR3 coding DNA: TGTGCCAGCTCAGAGGCAGGGGGCTCTTTAGGCAATCAGCCCCAGCATTTT. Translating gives CASSEAGGSLGNQPQHF.

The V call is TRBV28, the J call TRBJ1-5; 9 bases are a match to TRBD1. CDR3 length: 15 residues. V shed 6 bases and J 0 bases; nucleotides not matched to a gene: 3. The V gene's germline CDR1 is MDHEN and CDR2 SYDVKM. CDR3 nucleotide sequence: TGTGCCAGCAGCACAGGGGGCCGTAGCAATCAGCCCCAGCATTTT. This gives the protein CASSTGGRSNQPQHF.

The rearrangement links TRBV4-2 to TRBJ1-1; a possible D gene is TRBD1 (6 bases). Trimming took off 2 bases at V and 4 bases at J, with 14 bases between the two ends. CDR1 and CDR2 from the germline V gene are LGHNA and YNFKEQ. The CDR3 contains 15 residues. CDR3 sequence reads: CASSQHTTGSTEAFF. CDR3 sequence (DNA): TGTGCCAGCAGCCAACATACAACAGGGTCCACTGAAGCTTTCTTT.

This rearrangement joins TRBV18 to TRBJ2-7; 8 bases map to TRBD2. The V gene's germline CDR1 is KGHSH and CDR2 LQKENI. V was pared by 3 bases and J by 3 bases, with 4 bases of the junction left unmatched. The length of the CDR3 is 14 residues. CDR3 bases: TGTGCCAGCTCACCCTCGGGGGGGGGCTACGAGCAGTACTTC. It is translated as CASSPSGGGYEQYF.

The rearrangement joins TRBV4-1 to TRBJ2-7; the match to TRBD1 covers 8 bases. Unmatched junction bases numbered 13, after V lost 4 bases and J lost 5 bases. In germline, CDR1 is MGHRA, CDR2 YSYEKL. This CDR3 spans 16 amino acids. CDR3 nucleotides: TGCGCCAGCAGCCCCTACAGGGGGATGGTTACCCACGAGCAGTACTTC. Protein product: CASSPYRGMVTHEQYF.

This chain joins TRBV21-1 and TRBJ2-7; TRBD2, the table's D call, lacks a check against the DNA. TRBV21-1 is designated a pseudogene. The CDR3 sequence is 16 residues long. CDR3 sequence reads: CASSKVDSPWHYEQYF. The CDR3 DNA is TGTGCCAGCAGCAAAGTGGACTCACCCTGGCACTACGAGCAGTACTTC.

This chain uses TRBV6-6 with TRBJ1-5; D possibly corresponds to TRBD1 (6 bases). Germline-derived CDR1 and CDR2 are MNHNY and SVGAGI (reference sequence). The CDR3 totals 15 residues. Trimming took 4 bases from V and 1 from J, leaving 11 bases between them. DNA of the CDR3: TGTGCCAGCAGTTTCCAGGGGATGAGCAATCAGCCCCAGCATTTT. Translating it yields CASSFQGMSNQPQHF.

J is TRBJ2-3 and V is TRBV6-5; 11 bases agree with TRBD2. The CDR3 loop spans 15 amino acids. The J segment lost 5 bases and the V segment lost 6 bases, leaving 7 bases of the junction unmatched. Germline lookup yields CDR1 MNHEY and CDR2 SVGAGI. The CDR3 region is CASRRLAGFVDTQYF. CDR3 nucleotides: TGTGCCAGCAGAAGACTAGCGGGGTTCGTAGATACGCAGTATTTT.

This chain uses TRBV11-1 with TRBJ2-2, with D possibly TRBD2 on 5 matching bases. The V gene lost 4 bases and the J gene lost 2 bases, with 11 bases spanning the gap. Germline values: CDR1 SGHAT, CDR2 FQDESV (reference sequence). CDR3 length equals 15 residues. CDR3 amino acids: CASSSWRVNTGELFF. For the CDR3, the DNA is TGTGCCAGCAGCTCTTGGCGGGTTAACACCGGGGAGCTGTTTTTT.